This TCR beta chain appears in the sequencing data of a study of CD8 T cells in ankylosing spondylitis. In its sample, this clonotype was seen a few times. Its specificity is not known. Overall study results and limits: Disease-linked clones reportedly concentrated significantly in matched ankylosing spondylitis synovial fluid. Ankylosing spondylitis blood appeared to carry a characteristic TCR beta motif of several highly homologous variants.

Quantitative molecular-barcoded 5'-RACE generated the TCR beta libraries. A single record per CDR3 protein comes from TCRdb applying MiXCR to the 5' RACE reads. The sample has some 840,000 distinct CDR3 sequences, 12% seen once. The CDR3 covers 15 residues. The J segment lost 3 bases and the V segment lost 6 bases, leaving 9 bases of the junction unmatched. Germline loops: CDR1 MDHEN, CDR2 SYDVKM. V is TRBV28 and J is TRBJ2-3, with 7 bases that match TRBD1. The sample consisted of blood, either unsorted or a sorted T cell fraction (not recorded which). This sequence originates from a male donor with ankylosing spondylitis. The DNA for the CDR3 is TGTGCCAGCAGCTCCGCCGGGACAGAGACAGATACGCAGTATTTT. This codes for CASSSAGTETDTQYF.